Below, one TCR beta chain is given with its context. This CDR3 contains 12 residues. Germline V gene lookup returns CDR1 LNHDA and CDR2 SQIVND (reference sequence). V was clipped by 0 bases and J by 8 bases, with 5 bases between them. The data derive from a study of blood T cell repertoires in COVID-19. Study-wide background: There were acute and convalescent COVID-19 samples, and they came from the United States, Italy and Spain.

Sequenced by immunoSEQ multiplex PCR; TCRdb stores in-frame clones only, minus some. Of around 160,000 clones listed, approximately 91% are singletons. J is TRBJ2-1 and V is TRBV19, with D unclear. The clonotype originates from a man aged 18 to 30 with acute or convalescent COVID-19. Source material: peripheral blood. CDR3 loop: CASSIERDEQFF. The CDR3 bases are TGTGCCAGTAGTATAGAACGGGATGAGCAGTTCTTC.